A single sample gave rise to the 15 T cell receptor beta chains below, sequenced in a study of sequential checkpoint blockade in melanoma. Profiling relied on immunoSEQ multiplex PCR, and the TCRdb table lists in-frame clones only, not all of them. The repertoire has around 900 clones, under 30% of them found once; the top ten carry around 15%. Specified treatment: randomized to nivolumab then ipilimumab (arm A) or the reverse (arm B). The specimen comprised tumor tissue (inferred from file names), sampled from a patient given nivolumab and ipilimumab in sequence. Receptors originate from a human donor with melanoma.

This clone is categorized as medium-sized. The V and J genes are TRBV4-1 and TRBJ2-4, with TRBD2 as a possible D gene (5 bases). V dropped 4 bases and J dropped 3 bases, with 10 bases sitting between them. The CDR3 is made up of 14 amino acids. CDR1 and CDR2 from the germline V gene are MGHRA and YSYEKL. CDR3 DNA sequence: TGCGCCAGCAGCCCTACCGGGGTCAAAAACATTCAGTACTTC. This codes for CASSPTGVKNIQYF.

This clone is medium-sized (0.01 to 0.1%) by share. The chain combines TRBV11-3 with TRBJ1-1; 7 nucleotides align to TRBD1. Germline V gene lookup returns CDR1 SGHNT and CDR2 YENEEA. V lost 5 bases to trimming and J lost 0 bases; unmatched junction nucleotides: 9. The CDR3 has 16 residues. CDR3 in DNA: TGTGCCAGCAGCCGAATACCGGGACAGTTGAACACTGAAGCTTTCTTT. Translating gives CASSRIPGQLNTEAFF.

The V call is TRBV30, the J call TRBJ2-3; D is possibly TRBD2 (6 bases). Per the germline V gene, CDR1 is GTSNPN and CDR2 is SVGIG (reference sequence). V was clipped by 2 bases and J by 1 base, with 10 bases between them. There are 14 residues in the CDR3. CDR3 sequence reads: CAWSPGGGTDTQYF. CDR3 in DNA: TGTGCCTGGAGTCCGGGCGGGGGCACAGATACGCAGTATTTT.

This clone was seen only a few times. The genes are TRBV23-1 and TRBJ1-4, with 7 bases matching TRBD1. Being an ORF, TRBV23-1 has a function that is uncertain. This CDR3 contains 15 residues. Trimming removed 6 bases from V and 6 bases from J; junction bases left unmatched: 10. The CDR3 protein is CASSQIPGGDEKLFF. The CDR3 region has the DNA TGCGCCAGCAGCCAGATTCCAGGGGGGGATGAAAAACTGTTTTTT.

This chain uses TRBV6-8 with TRBJ2-7, with D perhaps TRBD2 (5 bases). Trimming stripped 10 bases from V and 2 bases from J, with 15 bases between. The germline V gene encodes CDR1 MNHGY and CDR2 SAAAGT. The CDR3 spans 13 residues. Here the CDR3 DNA reads TGTGCCACCCACCGGACTCCGCCCTACGAGCAGTACTTC. Its protein product is CATHRTPPYEQYF.

The chain is built from TRBV29-1 and TRBJ2-3; no firm D call. The length of the CDR3 is 14 residues. Germline V gene lookup returns CDR1 SQVTM and CDR2 ANQGSEA. Trimming shortened V by 2 bases and J by 2 bases, and 11 bases separated the two germline ends. CDR3: CSVEFGANTDTQYF. Here the CDR3 DNA reads TGCAGCGTTGAATTCGGTGCCAACACAGATACGCAGTATTTT.

This chain joins TRBV10-2 and TRBJ2-1; 7 positions agree with TRBD2. Germline V lookup: CDR1 WSHSY, CDR2 SAAADI. J gave up 2 bases and V 6 bases, and 4 bases lay outside the gene matches. The CDR3 loop spans 14 amino acids. This CDR3 reads CASRASGPYNEQFF. CDR3 bases: TGCGCCAGCAGGGCTAGCGGCCCCTACAATGAGCAGTTCTTC.

By share, this clone counts as medium-sized (0.01 to 0.1%). The CDR3 is CASSPQPVGDGTRAFF. In DNA, the CDR3 is TGTGCCAGCAGTCCCCAGCCCGTGGGGGACGGAACGCGAGCTTTCTTT. The rearrangement joins TRBV11-3 to TRBJ1-1; TRBD1 is a possible D gene (5 bases). Trimming removed 6 bases from V and 10 bases from J, with 27 bases in between. CDR1 is SGHNT and CDR2 is YENEEA in the germline V gene. This CDR3 region has 16 residues. Together with reference TRBV11-3 and TRBJ1-1, the CDR3 gives the full variable domain: EAGVVQSPRYKIIEKKQPVAFWCNPISGHNTLYWYLQNLGQGPELLIRYENEEAVDDSQLPKDRFSAERLKGVDSTLKIQPAELGDSAVYLCASSPQPVGDGTRAFFGQGTRLTVV.

By share, this clone counts as medium-sized. The V gene is TRBV6-8, the J gene TRBJ1-5; tentative D call: TRBD1 (5 bases). The CDR3 runs to 14 residues. V shed 2 bases and J shed 6 bases, with 11 bases lying between them. Per germline, CDR1 MNHGY and CDR2 SAAAGT. The CDR3, as DNA: TGTGCCAGCAGTTACGGGGGGGTGGTTCAGCCCCAGCATTTT. It codes for CASSYGGVVQPQHF.

This clone appeared a few times. The V gene is TRBV6-8, the J gene TRBJ2-1; 7 bases match TRBD2. This CDR3 is built from 16 residues. Losses at the gene ends were 2 bases for V and 4 bases for J; bases not matched to a gene: 8. CDR1 and CDR2 (germline): MNHGY, SAAAGT. This chain's CDR3 is CASSYPQPGGYNEQFF. The CDR3 region has the DNA TGTGCCAGCAGTTACCCCCAACCGGGAGGTTACAATGAGCAGTTCTTC.

The chain is built from TRBV11-3 and TRBJ1-1, with a possible D match to TRBD1 (6 bases). V was shortened by 5 bases and J by 0 bases, with 16 bases between the two germline ends. The CDR3 length is 16 residues. Per germline, CDR1 SGHNT and CDR2 YENEEA. The CDR3 DNA is TGTGCCAGCAGCCCCCGCATGGGGGCCATGAACACTGAAGCTTTCTTT. Translation: CASSPRMGAMNTEAFF.

This clone was counted between two and nine times. The chain recombines TRBV25-1 with TRBJ2-7, with unresolved D. Germline V gives CDR1 MGHDK, CDR2 SYGVNS. The V end was cut by 3 bases, the J end by 3 bases, with 15 bases between. The CDR3 consists of 15 residues. The chain's CDR3 is CASSDPAGTHYEQYF. CDR3 sequence (DNA): TGTGCCAGCAGTGACCCAGCCGGCACCCACTACGAGCAGTACTTC.

The chain couples TRBV1 to TRBJ2-7; the table names TRBD1, a call not compared with the DNA. TRBV1 is an annotated pseudogene. The CDR3 sequence is 15 residues long. The DNA of the CDR3 is TGCGCCAGCAGCCAAGAGTCGGACAGAAGGTCCGAGCAGTACTTC. It encodes CASSQESDRRSEQYF.

This clone has a handful of counts. The genes are TRBV6-8 and TRBJ2-4; tentative D call: TRBD1 (5 bases). The germline CDR1 and CDR2 sequences are MNHGY and SAAAGT. The CDR3 is made up of 13 amino acids. V gave up 5 bases and J gave up 6 bases, with 11 bases separating them. CDR3 residues: CASSGTGGNIQYF. CDR3 bases: TGTGCCAGCAGTGGTACAGGTGGAAACATTCAGTACTTC.

J is TRBJ2-1 and V is TRBV28; 8 nucleotides line up with TRBD1. Germline V gene data show CDR1 as MDHEN and CDR2 as SYDVKM. Losses at the gene ends were 5 bases for V and 0 bases for J; bases not matched to a gene: 0. The CDR3 consists of 14 residues. The CDR3 sequence: CASSTGGSYNEQFF. The CDR3 nucleotides read TGTGCCAGCAGTACAGGGGGCTCCTACAATGAGCAGTTCTTC.